This TCR beta chain was sequenced for a study of blood T cell repertoires in COVID-19. Study as a whole: COVID-19 samples, acute and convalescent, were from the United States, Italy and Spain.

CDR3 length equals 16 residues. V shed 4 bases and J shed 0 bases, with 13 bases lying between them. CDR1 is KGHSH, CDR2 LQKENI, per germline. Assay: immunoSEQ multiplex PCR; the TCRdb copy retains only in-frame clones and omits some. In the table there are under 300,000 clones, 85% of which are singletons. The chain combines TRBV18 with TRBJ1-3, with D possibly TRBD1 on 5 matching bases. What was sequenced was PBMCs or T cells enriched from blood (not recorded which). The receptor was derived from a woman aged 45 to 65 who had been exposed to COVID-19. The CDR3 coding sequence is TGTGCCAGCTCACGCTCCGGAGGGGACTCTGGAAACACCATATATTTT. This encodes CASSRSGGDSGNTIYF.